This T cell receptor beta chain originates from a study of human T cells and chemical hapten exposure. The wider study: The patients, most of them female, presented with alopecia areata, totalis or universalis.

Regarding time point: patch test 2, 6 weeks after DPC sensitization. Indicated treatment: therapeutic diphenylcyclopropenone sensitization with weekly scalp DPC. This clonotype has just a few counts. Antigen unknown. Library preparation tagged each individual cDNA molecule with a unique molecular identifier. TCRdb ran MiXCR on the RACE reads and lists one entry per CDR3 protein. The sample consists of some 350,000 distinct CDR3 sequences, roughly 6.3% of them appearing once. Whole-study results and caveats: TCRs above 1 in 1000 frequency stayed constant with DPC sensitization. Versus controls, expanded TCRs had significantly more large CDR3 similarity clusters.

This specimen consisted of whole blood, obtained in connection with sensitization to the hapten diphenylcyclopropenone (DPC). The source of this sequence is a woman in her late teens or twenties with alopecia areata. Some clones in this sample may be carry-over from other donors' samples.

The CDR3 coding sequence is TGCAGTGCTACGACCTTGACTAGGACAGATACGCAGTATTTT. This translates into CSATTLTRTDTQYF. The J gene is TRBJ2-3, the V gene TRBV20-1; tentatively, D is TRBD2 (6 bases). CDR1 DFQATT and CDR2 SNEGSKA come from the germline V gene (reference sequence). V lost 4 bases and J 3 bases, leaving 14 bases between the germline ends. The CDR3 has 14 residues.